Below, 18 T cell receptor beta chains from the same sample are listed, as sequenced in a study of T-cell reconstitution after alpha-beta-depleted transplantation in children. TCRbeta library preparation incorporated unique molecular identifiers. MiXCR, run by TCRdb on the PCR reads, gives a single entry per CDR3 protein. The data contain approximately 99,000 distinct CDR3 sequences, approximately 6.9% of them singletons. This material consisted of PBMCs, mostly from graft donor cells, taken 360 days after TCRalphabeta/CD19-depleted stem cell transplant. All receptors derive from a male patient under 10 years old who had a stem cell transplant for acute lymphoblastic leukemia, so the T cells may come from the graft donor.

The V call is TRBV5-4, the J call TRBJ2-5, with D maybe TRBD1 (6 bases). Germline CDR1 SGHNT, CDR2 YYREEE (reference sequence). This CDR3 is built from 17 residues. Trimming shortened V by 2 bases and J by 1 base, and 18 bases separated the two germline ends. The CDR3 region has the DNA TGTGCCAGCAGCTTTTTCCCGTGGACAGCTTCCCAAGAGACCCAGTACTTC. This sequence encodes CASSFFPWTASQETQYF.

This rearrangement joins TRBV7-9 to TRBJ1-1; D is perhaps TRBD1 (6 bases). CDR1 and CDR2 from the germline V gene are SEHNR and FQNEAQ (reference sequence). The CDR3 extends over 13 amino acids. V was cut by 3 bases and J by 6 bases, with 11 bases left in between. CDR3 coding DNA: TGTGCCAGCAGCTTTTCCGAGGGGGCTGAAGCTTTCTTT. As protein: CASSFSEGAEAFF.

This clonotype was seen a few times. The chain couples TRBV7-9 to TRBJ2-1; tentative D call: TRBD2 (5 bases). V lost 1 base and J lost 8, with 12 bases in between. The CDR3 has 14 residues. CDR1 SEHNR and CDR2 FQNEAQ come from the germline V gene (reference sequence). In DNA, the CDR3 is TGTGCCAGCAGCTTAGAGGTGGGAGTGGATGAGCAGTTCTTC. Protein product: CASSLEVGVDEQFF.

This clonotype was seen many times. The rearrangement links TRBV9 to TRBJ2-7; the D call may be TRBD1 or TRBD2 (5 bases each). The CDR3 sequence is 15 residues long. Germline lookup yields CDR1 SGDLS and CDR2 YYNGEE. Trimming removed 0 bases from V and 0 bases from J, with 10 bases in between. The CDR3 loop reads CASSVGSGSSYEQYF. The CDR3 DNA reads as TGTGCCAGCAGCGTAGGCTCAGGGAGCTCCTACGAGCAGTACTTC.

This clonotype is a singleton in its sample. The chain joins TRBV7-8 to TRBJ2-5; perhaps TRBD2 as D (6 bases). V shed 5 bases and J shed 1 base, with 11 bases lying between them. The CDR3 length is 14 residues. CDR1 SGHVS and CDR2 FQNEAQ come from the germline V gene. CDR3 in DNA: TGTGCCAGCAGCAAAGAGGGACTCCAAGAGACCCAGTACTTC. Translated: CASSKEGLQETQYF.

This clonotype was recorded a few times. The J gene is TRBJ1-2, the V gene TRBV6-1; D possibly corresponds to TRBD1 (5 bases). V was trimmed by 7 bases and J by 8 bases, leaving 17 bases between them. Germline lookup yields CDR1 MNHNS and CDR2 SASEGT. The CDR3 length is 13 residues. The CDR3, as DNA: TGTGCCAGCACCCCTGGCAGGGAGGACGGCTACACCTTC. The encoded protein is CASTPGREDGYTF.

This clonotype showed up many times. This rearrangement joins TRBV9 to TRBJ2-2; 9 bases map to TRBD2. The germline gives CDR1 SGDLS, CDR2 YYNGEE. The CDR3 covers 15 residues. V gave up 3 bases and J gave up 8 bases; unmatched junction bases: 8. The CDR3 is CASSGLAVSGGELFF. CDR3 bases: TGTGCCAGCAGCGGACTAGCGGTCTCGGGGGGGGAGCTGTTTTTT.

This clonotype was observed a handful of times. This chain connects TRBV7-3 to TRBJ2-2, with D perhaps matching TRBD2 (5 bases). The V and J ends lost 4 bases and 4 bases respectively, with 16 bases between them. This CDR3 is built from 16 residues. Germline CDR1 and CDR2: SGHTA and FQGTGA. DNA for the CDR3: TGTGCCAGCAGCTCGGACTCTGTGGGGATCACCGGGGAGCTGTTTTTT. This gives the protein CASSSDSVGITGELFF.

This clonotype was observed many times. For the CDR3, the DNA is TGCGCCAGCACGCGGGGGTCCACCGGGGAGCTGTTTTTT. Its protein is CASTRGSTGELFF. The V call is TRBV10-2, the J call TRBJ2-2, with 7 bases fitting TRBD2. J lost 4 bases, V lost 7 bases, and 3 bases had no gene match. The CDR3 is made up of 13 amino acids. Per the germline V gene, CDR1 is WSHSY and CDR2 is SAAADI.

The chain links TRBV9 to TRBJ2-1; 9 nucleotides agree with TRBD2. The germline V gene encodes CDR1 SGDLS and CDR2 YYNGEE. This CDR3 region has 16 residues. The V segment lost 1 base and the J segment 8 bases; nucleotides outside the gene matches: 10. As DNA, the CDR3 is TGTGCCAGCAGCGTATGGGGCGGGAGGGCCGGGGATGAGCAGTTCTTC. This gives the protein CASSVWGGRAGDEQFF.

The chain uses TRBV20-1 and TRBJ1-2, with a weak D call TRBD1 (5 bases). The germline gives CDR1 DFQATT, CDR2 SNEGSKA (reference sequence). The CDR3 totals 15 residues. V lost 1 base, J lost 5 bases, and 17 bases lay in between. The CDR3 spells CSARGPRGASYGYTF. CDR3 DNA sequence: TGCAGTGCTAGAGGCCCTCGAGGGGCAAGTTATGGCTACACCTTC.

This clonotype was counted ten times or more. The chain links TRBV11-2 to TRBJ2-4, with TRBD2 identical over 7 bases. CDR1 is SGHAT and CDR2 is FQNNGV in the germline V gene. The CDR3 is made up of 15 amino acids. The V segment lost 5 bases and the J segment 3 bases; nucleotides outside the gene matches: 7. CDR3 coding DNA: TGTGCCAGCAGCCCGAGCGGGACGGACAAAAACATTCAGTACTTC. This codes for CASSPSGTDKNIQYF.

This clonotype was seen many times. The CDR3 sequence is CASSVGGPQGDTQYF. The DNA for the CDR3 is TGTGCCAGCAGCGTAGGGGGTCCCCAGGGGGATACGCAGTATTTT. The chain recombines TRBV9 with TRBJ2-3; D perhaps matches TRBD1 (6 bases). The CDR3 loop spans 15 amino acids. Trimming took off 0 bases at V and 6 bases at J, with 14 bases between the two ends. Per germline, CDR1 SGDLS and CDR2 YYNGEE.

This clonotype was seen a few times. This sequence joins TRBV6-2 or TRBV6-3 and TRBJ2-3; no clear D. The CDR3 sequence is 11 residues long. Trimming shortened V by 5 bases and J by 4 bases, and 4 bases separated the two germline ends. The germline V gene encodes CDR1 MNHEY and CDR2 SVGEGT. This chain's CDR3 is CASSRPDTQYF. The CDR3 DNA follows: TGTGCCAGCAGTCGCCCAGATACGCAGTATTTT.

This clonotype was seen ten or more times. The chain carries TRBV7-6 and TRBJ2-3; 11 bases fit TRBD2. The V segment lost 2 bases and the J segment 1 base; nucleotides outside the gene matches: 17. This CDR3 has 21 amino acids. Germline CDR1 SGHVS, CDR2 FNYEAQ. The CDR3 spells CASSLLTGLTGLAGRTDTQYF. In nucleotides, the CDR3 is TGTGCCAGCAGCTTACTGACAGGCCTTACAGGACTAGCGGGCCGCACAGATACGCAGTATTTT.

The V and J genes are TRBV25-1 and TRBJ2-1; D ambiguous. The CDR3 spans 11 residues. Per the germline V gene, CDR1 is MGHDK and CDR2 is SYGVNS. V lost 7 bases, J lost 4 bases, and 5 bases lay in between. CDR3 coding DNA: TGTGCCAGCATTTTATACAATGAGCAGTTCTTC. This translates into CASILYNEQFF.

This rearrangement joins TRBV6-1 to TRBJ2-3; perhaps TRBD1 as D (6 bases). The germline CDR1 and CDR2 sequences are MNHNS and SASEGT. Trimming stripped 3 bases from V and 0 bases from J, with 16 bases between. The CDR3 covers 17 residues. CDR3 protein: CASSEDSSLTSTDTQYF. DNA for the CDR3: TGTGCCAGCAGTGAGGACAGTTCTCTTACTAGCACAGATACGCAGTATTTT.

This clonotype was picked up a small number of times. The V call is TRBV27, the J call TRBJ2-3; possibly TRBD2 for D (7 bases). Per the germline V gene, CDR1 is MNHEY and CDR2 is SMNVEV (reference sequence). V dropped 5 bases and J dropped 4 bases, with 19 bases sitting between them. This CDR3 has 16 residues. The CDR3: CASSQDRGAVADTQYF. CDR3 DNA sequence: TGTGCCAGCAGTCAAGACCGGGGGGCGGTCGCAGATACGCAGTATTTT.